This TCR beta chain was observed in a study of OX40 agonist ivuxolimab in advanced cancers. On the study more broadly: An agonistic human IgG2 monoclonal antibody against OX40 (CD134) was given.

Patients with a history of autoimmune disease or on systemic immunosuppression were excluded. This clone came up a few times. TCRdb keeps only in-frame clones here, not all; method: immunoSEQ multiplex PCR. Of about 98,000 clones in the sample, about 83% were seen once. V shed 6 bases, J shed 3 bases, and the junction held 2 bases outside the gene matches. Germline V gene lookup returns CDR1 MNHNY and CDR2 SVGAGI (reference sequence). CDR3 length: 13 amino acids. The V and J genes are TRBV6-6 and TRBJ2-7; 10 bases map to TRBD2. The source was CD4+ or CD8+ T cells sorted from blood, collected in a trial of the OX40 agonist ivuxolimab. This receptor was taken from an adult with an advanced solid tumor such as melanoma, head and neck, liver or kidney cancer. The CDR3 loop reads CASRSGGDYEQYF. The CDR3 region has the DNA TGTGCCAGCAGAAGCGGGGGGGACTACGAGCAGTACTTC.